This entry describes one T cell receptor (beta chain). Germline V gene data show CDR1 as KGHSH and CDR2 as LQKENI. V was cut by 6 bases and J by 4 bases, with 15 bases left in between. This CDR3 comprises 14 residues. In the authors' workflow: Amplification from reference gene primers served as the basis for estimated nucleated cell counts. Method: immunoSEQ multiplex PCR; TCRdb's copy keeps in-frame clones and lacks some. V and J calls and clone size are copied from that table; D and trimming were computed from the DNA. Here the sample spans 100,000 to 150,000 clones, roughly nine tenths being singletons. This sample was included in a study of blood T cell repertoires in COVID-19. Study at large: In each case, the material was cDNA or gDNA derived from T cells, B-cell-depleted T cells, or PBMCs.

Seattle researchers signed up patients amid active infection and tracked them longitudinally. The origin of this receptor is a man aged 55 to 70 with COVID-19, enrolled during active disease. The source material was peripheral blood. The chain couples TRBV18 to TRBJ1-1; tentative D call: TRBD1 (5 bases). The CDR3 DNA reads TGTGCCAGCTCTCCAATTCAAGGGGTCACTGAAGCTTTCTTT. Residues: CASSPIQGVTEAFF.